This T cell receptor (beta chain) was sequenced in a study of blood T cell repertoires in COVID-19. Background on the study: Donors in the United States, Italy and Spain gave samples during acute or convalescent COVID-19. T cells, B-cell-depleted T cells, or PBMCs supplied cDNA or gDNA.

The germline V gene encodes CDR1 SGHVS and CDR2 FQNEAQ. The junction had 2 bases not matched to a gene; V was cut back by 1 base and J by 3 bases. The CDR3 has 14 residues. This table comes from immunoSEQ multiplex PCR, and its TCRdb copy is limited to in-frame clones, with some not included. The sample lists 50,000 to 75,000 clones; around 82% were seen once. The rearrangement uses TRBV7-8 and TRBJ2-7; 8 bases are shared with TRBD1. The sample was peripheral blood. The origin of this receptor is a man of 80 years or more with active or convalescent COVID-19. Here the CDR3 reads CASSLGDRIYEQYF. The CDR3 DNA follows: TGTGCCAGCAGCTTAGGGGACAGGATCTACGAGCAGTACTTC.